This T cell receptor beta chain originates from a study of T cells in tuberculosis (dated by TCRdb to 2017 to 2018). Regarding the research as a whole: In the study, CD1B tetramers and high-throughput TCR immunosequencing were combined to characterize T cells specific for the mycobacterial lipid antigen glucose monomycolate (GMM). A South African clinical cohort compared IGRA-negative adolescents, IGRA-positive adolescents with latent tuberculosis and adults with active tuberculosis, roughly 9 per group. The investigation overall reported the following: A classifier using the diverse GMM-specific repertoire reached about 90% accuracy (AUROC roughly 0.9), compared with over 60% accuracy using GEM motif frequencies. Clinical samples were selected based on the availability of cryopreserved specimens, with adults included as active tuberculosis cases and adolescents included as controls. Compared with IGRA-negative controls, TCR-alpha repertoires from active tuberculosis had smaller mean NN-distances to GMM-specific TCRs, which suggests that these TCRs underwent clonal expansion. Smaller NN-distances were partly driven by shorter CDR3-alpha lengths in active tuberculosis patients, and statistical significance was not reached for the TCR-beta difference.

The germline V and J ends show losses of 0 bases and 2 bases respectively, and no gene match explains 5 bases of the junction. From the cysteine through the phenylalanine, the CDR3 covers 16 amino acids. Only the CDR3 DNA stays, 48 bases, in frame from base 1. The germline V gene encodes CDR1 SGHDT and CDR2 YYEEEE. TCR libraries were generated with the immunoSEQ multiplex PCR assay, using TCR-beta and/or TCR-alpha/delta assays for each sample. Amplified TCR libraries were sequenced on the Illumina high-throughput platform. As for the authors' bioinformatics: Clustering and dimensionality reduction relied on pairwise TCRdist distances among GMM-specific receptors from T cells that were either sorted ex vivo or expanded in vitro. Each clinical repertoire received a mean NN-distance score, defined as the average TCRdist to the nearest 10% of tetramer-positive reference sequences. GEM TCR motif frequency was calculated as the fraction of unique TCRs that matched known GEM sequences by V/J usage and CDR3 length. Linear discriminant analysis with leave-one-out cross-validation, implemented in scikit-learn, was used to classify active tuberculosis. TCRdb obtained this table from immuneACCESS and retained in-frame rearrangements with V and J assigned. These tables miss some clones; where compared with another copy, unresolved V genes account for less than half of the shortfall, and the remainder is unexplained. The DNA gave D and trimming, while V, J and clone size come from that table. The sample table contains 30,000 to 35,000 clones; only one count was recorded for more than 85% of them. The ten largest clones represent 2% to 2.5% of the sample.

Points on this clone: The clone's antigen remains unknown. No base qualities exist here, and no much larger clone lies one base off it.

At study entry, a tuberculin skin test and the QuantiFERON-TB GOLD In-Tube IGRA were used to screen adolescents for latent tuberculosis infection. Immunosequencing of unsorted cryopreserved PBMC covered, on average, roughly 93,000 T cells per clinical donor. Eleven high schools in the Worcester region of the Western Cape, South Africa, served as enrollment sites for adolescents aged 12 to 18 years. Roughly 10 adolescents infected with M. tuberculosis and approximately 10 uninfected adolescents were chosen and matched for age and sex. PBMC from adolescents were isolated by density centrifugation from freshly drawn heparinized blood and were then cryopreserved.

The origin of this receptor is a donor under 30 with latent tuberculosis or without tuberculosis infection. The chain uses TRBV5-6 and TRBJ1-3, and 7 bases in between align with TRBD1. The sequenced sample was PBMCs. The nucleotide sequence is given as TGTGCCAGCAGCTTGGGGGGGACAGCGGCTGGAAACACCATATATTTT. Its coded protein is CASSLGGTAAGNTIYF.